This is a list of T cell receptor beta chains from one sample in a study of graft-versus-host responses after intestinal transplantation. Sequencing used immunoSEQ multiplex PCR; TCRdb keeps in-frame clones, though not all of them. The data hold just over 85,000 clones, with 85% to 95% observed a single time. The antigens of these receptors remain unknown. This material consisted of unstimulated CD8+ T cells sorted from spleen or lymph node cells, taken before transplant. The receptors here all came from a human donor who was the organ donor for an intestinal transplant. CDR3s include the opening cysteine and the closing phenylalanine or tryptophan.

CDR3aa	v_gene
CASSPLAGGFNEQFF	TRBV7-3
CASSFRQGDNYGYTF	TRBV7-9
CASSLVSGIHGYTF	TRBV5-6
CASSLGQGPDTQYF	TRBV7-2
CASSPPSASGGYEQFF	TRBV13
CASSSSGATNEKLFF	TRBV27
CASSPDVAGPNTGELFF	TRBV27
CASSLETGTETQYF	TRBV13
CASSYPWDRKNQPQHF	TRBV6-5
CASSLGGGRTEAFF	TRBV11-2
CAYWSNWDEQFF	TRBV2
CASSQVQGVTEQYF	TRBV4-1
CAWSHNGGTEQFF	TRBV30
CASSQGPVGATEAFF	TRBV4-1
CASSVGMNTEAFF	TRBV9
CASSYSIGGWAEQYF	TRBV6-5
CAWSERVSNQPQHF	TRBV30
CSVEERGSGRRGSEAFF	TRBV29-1
CASSSPTSGGTDTQYF	TRBV18
CASSSQMGLITYEQYF	TRBV4-1
CASSPTGNSPLHF	TRBV7-9
CASSSTGNTEAFF	TRBV5-1
CASSVVAGGNTGELFF	TRBV9
CASSEALEGSQPQHF	TRBV2
CASSIVDRGMNTEAFF	TRBV19
CASSQEQVSYNEQFF	TRBV4-1
CASSFISVVATGELFF	TRBV5-6
CASSVNRVTEAFF	TRBV9
CASSGMGGYYEQYF	TRBV10-2
CASSVGTPGGYEQYF	TRBV5-6
CASSPPGSYEQYF	TRBV4-1
CASSQITAPGEQFF	TRBV4-1
CASSLTGNSPLHF	TRBV28
CASSPSVRLPDYEQYF	TRBV5-1
CASSPGQGLAGEQYF	TRBV21-1
CASSSRTSGVADTQYF	TRBV13
CASSLRLAGGLLRETQYF	TRBV7-9
CAPQDRQNTEAFF	TRBV5-6
CAISMTGGGTDTQYF	TRBV10-3
CASSLESISYEQYF	TRBV6-5
CSVEEGTAGYTF	TRBV29-1
CASSPLAFGGELFF	TRBV6-5
CASSLWATDTQYF	TRBV7-3
CASSEGLPPAQYF	TRBV2
CASGGGTGKETQYF	TRBV9
CASSSRGGNTIYF	TRBV19
CSVSPRGPIIGELFF	TRBV29-1
CASTPRGTGSYEQYF	TRBV28
CASSPLGGSTDTQYF	TRBV7-2
CASSVLGGGDFGEQYF	TRBV7-3
CASSLGLAPGELFF	TRBV7-2
CASSVTVLYEQYF	TRBV6-1
CASTSGGYGNTIYF	TRBV9
CATTYREPNYGYTF	TRBV19